This T cell receptor beta chain was sequenced for a study of blood T cell repertoires in COVID-19. The CDR3 covers 14 residues. From germline, CDR1 is SEHNR and CDR2 FQNEAQ (reference sequence). With V trimmed by 2 bases and J by 4 bases, 5 bases remained unmatched. This clone came up a few times. Measured with immunoSEQ multiplex PCR; TCRdb has only the in-frame clones, and not every one. The sample includes 250,000 to 300,000 clones, 70% to 90% seen only once; the top ten take around 1%. This TCR was recovered from a woman aged 25 to 39 who had recovered from COVID-19. Source material: PBMCs or T cells enriched from blood (not recorded which). This sequence joins TRBV7-9 and TRBJ2-7; 7 nucleotides agree with TRBD1. The CDR3 reads CASSLRDSWYEQYF. The CDR3, as DNA: TGTGCCAGCAGCTTAAGGGACAGTTGGTACGAGCAGTACTTC.